This is a list of T cell receptor beta chains from one sample in a study of cytomegalovirus exposure and HLA in healthy donors. TCRdb keeps only in-frame clones here, not all; method: immunoSEQ multiplex PCR. This table has about 200,000 clones, approximately 80% appearing once. Material for sequencing was PBMCs. The receptors were gathered from a girl aged 5 to 17 in good health and CMV-seronegative. CDR3s include the opening cysteine and the closing phenylalanine or tryptophan. The order of the fields is clone size, CDR3 length, D gene, J gene, V gene, CDR3 DNA, CDR3 protein. A D gene is named only where the DNA matches it firmly. Not every row has a clone size; where given, it reads once, few, many or a size class.

>NA|13|NA|TRBJ2-1|TRBV5-4
TGTGCCAGCAGCGGGGCGGACTACAATGAGCAGTTCTTC
CASSGADYNEQFF
>NA|14|NA|TRBJ1-2|TRBV15
TGTGCCACCAGCAGAGATACAGGGAACTATGGCTACACCTTC
CATSRDTGNYGYTF
>few|13|TRBD1|TRBJ1-1|TRBV6-5
TGTGCCAGCAGTCCTTGGACAGGGTCTGAAGCTTTCTTT
CASSPWTGSEAFF
>once|17|TRBD2|TRBJ2-7|TRBV6-4
TGTGCCAGCAGTGACCCTACGTCTAGCGGGAGGACGGGGGAGCAGTACTTC
CASSDPTSSGRTGEQYF
>NA|16|NA|TRBJ1-5|TRBV27
TGTGCCAGCAGTCCTCGGGGGGATGCAGGCGATCAGCCCCAGCATTTT
CASSPRGDAGDQPQHF
>NA|14|NA|TRBJ2-1|TRBV5-4
TGTGCCAGCAGCTTGGGCGGGATAAGCAATGAGCAGTTCTTC
CASSLGGISNEQFF
>NA|14|NA|TRBJ1-1|TRBV2
TGTGCCAGTATAAAACAGGGCGGCGACACTGAAGCTTTCTTT
CASIKQGGDTEAFF
>few|15|NA|TRBJ1-4|TRBV5-1
TGCGCCAGCGATAAACTTCACCTAGCTAATGAAAAACTGTTTTTT
CASDKLHLANEKLFF
>NA|13|TRBD1|TRBJ2-7|TRBV27
TGTGCCAGCACCAAGGGACAGTCCTACGAGCAGTACTTC
CASTKGQSYEQYF
>NA|14|TRBD2|TRBJ2-7|TRBV10-1
TGCGCCAGCAGTGAAACGGGAGGGCCGAACGAGCAGTACTTC
CASSETGGPNEQYF
>NA|14|TRBD2|TRBJ2-7|TRBV6-5
TGTGCCAGCAACCCGGGACTAGCGGACTACGAGCAGTACTTC
CASNPGLADYEQYF
>NA|15|NA|TRBJ1-1|TRBV5-1
TGCGCCAGCAGCTTAACACAGGTCTCGGGCACTGAAGCTTTCTTT
CASSLTQVSGTEAFF
>NA|11|NA|TRBJ2-1|TRBV27
TGTGCCAGCAGTTCCCCGGATGAGCAGTTCTTC
CASSSPDEQFF
>NA|18|NA|TRBJ2-3|TRBV23-1
TGCGCCAGCAGTCAATCGGTCTTTCAGGAAGGCCCCACAGATACGCAGTATTTT
CASSQSVFQEGPTDTQYF
>NA|13|NA|TRBJ1-3|TRBV28
TGTGCCAGCAGTCTCTTCTCTGGAAACACCATATATTTT
CASSLFSGNTIYF
>NA|14|TRBD1|TRBJ1-1|TRBV18
TGTGCCAGCTCGCCCGGGACAGGGGGCACTGAAGCTTTCTTT
CASSPGTGGTEAFF
>NA|17|TRBD2|TRBJ2-3|TRBV7-9
TGTGCCAGCAGCTCCTGGACTAGCGGGACGGGCACATATACGCAGTATTTT
CASSSWTSGTGTYTQYF
>NA|16|NA|TRBJ1-4|TRBV7-9
TGTGCCAGCAGCTTAGGTGGCAAACTTCTAGGTTCTGAACTGTTTTTT
CASSLGGKLLGSELFF
>NA|11|NA|TRBJ1-3|TRBV28
TGTGCCGCACAGCGGGGAAACACCATATATTTT
CAAQRGNTIYF
>once|13|NA|TRBJ2-5|TRBV30
TGTGCCTGGACCCTAGCGTACCAAGAGACCCAGTACTTC
CAWTLAYQETQYF
>NA|15|NA|TRBJ2-7|TRBV6-6
TGTGCCAGCAGTTCCCCTTACAGCGGAGTAGGGGAGCAGTACTTC
CASSSPYSGVGEQYF
>NA|14|NA|TRBJ2-1|TRBV27
TGTGCCAGCAGCCCCACTCCCCGGGTTGATCGACAGTTCTTC
CASSPTPRVDRQFF
>NA|16|TRBD1|TRBJ1-1|TRBV19
TGTGCCACCTCCTTCCGGGACAGGGGCGCTAACACTGAAGCTTTCTTT
CATSFRDRGANTEAFF
>NA|16|NA|TRBJ2-3|TRBV7-9
TGTGCCAGCAGGTCCTGGACAGGGCGGGAGTCAGATACGCAGTATTTT
CASRSWTGRESDTQYF
>NA|13|NA|TRBJ2-1|TRBV7-7
TGTGCCAGCAGCCCTTATACCGGGAATGAGCAGTTCTTC
CASSPYTGNEQFF
>few|13|TRBD1|TRBJ1-2|TRBV30
TGTGCCTGGGCTACAGGGGGCGGCTATGGCTACACCTTC
CAWATGGGYGYTF
>NA|14|TRBD1|TRBJ2-7|TRBV27
TGTGCCAGCAGTCTCCGGGACAGAATAACCGAGCAGTACTTC
CASSLRDRITEQYF
>NA|11|NA|TRBJ2-7|TRBV29-1
TGCAGCGTTGAAATCCTCTACGAGCAGTACTTC
CSVEILYEQYF
>NA|17|NA|TRBJ2-7|TRBV7-2
TGTGCCAGCAGCTTAGTTGGCGGGGGCCATAGAATGTACGAGCAGTACTTC
CASSLVGGGHRMYEQYF
>NA|14|TRBD2|TRBJ2-1|TRBV5-1
TGCGCCAGCAGCCCGGGAGGGACCTACAATGAGCAGTTCTTC
CASSPGGTYNEQFF
>NA|16|TRBD1|TRBJ2-2|TRBV5-1
TGCGCCAGCAGCTCGGGACAGCTTGCGAACACCGGGGAGCTGTTTTTT
CASSSGQLANTGELFF
>NA|15|TRBD1|TRBJ1-1|TRBV5-1
TGCGCCAGCAGCCTGATTACAGGGGGCACCACTGAAGCTTTCTTT
CASSLITGGTTEAFF
>few|14|TRBD1|TRBJ1-2|TRBV6-5
TGTGCCAGCAGTCCAGGGGGCAGGAACTATGGCTACACCTTC
CASSPGGRNYGYTF
>NA|13|NA|TRBJ2-3|TRBV5-1
TGCGCCAGCAGCCGAGGTAGCGGAGATACGCAGTATTTT
CASSRGSGDTQYF
>NA|15|NA|TRBJ2-6|TRBV4-3
TGCGCCAGCAGTTTACAGGGCTCTGGGGCCAACGTCCTGACTTTC
CASSLQGSGANVLTF
>NA|16|NA|TRBJ2-2|TRBV5-1
TGCGCCAGCAGCTTGGGGCAGGTTGCAAACACCGGGGAGCTGTTTTTT
CASSLGQVANTGELFF
>few|17|NA|TRBJ2-7|TRBV7-6
TGTGCCAGCAGCTTAACTACAGGAGCGTCCTACTCGTACGAGCAGTACTTC
CASSLTTGASYSYEQYF
>NA|13|TRBD2|TRBJ2-7|TRBV29-1
TGCAGCGGATCTAGCGGGGGGAACTACGAGCAGTACTTC
CSGSSGGNYEQYF
>NA|19|TRBD2|TRBJ2-3|TRBV9
TGTGCCAGCAGCGTAGAGGGAGGTCTAGCGGGGCCTAGCACAGATACGCAGTATTTT
CASSVEGGLAGPSTDTQYF
>NA|17|NA|TRBJ1-5|TRBV19
TGTGCCAGTAGTCCCGGCCGTAGCCCCGGGGGGAATCAGCCCCAGCATTTT
CASSPGRSPGGNQPQHF
>once|14|NA|TRBJ2-3|TRBV4-2
TGTGCCAGCAGCCAAGATGGGCGCACAGATACGCAGTATTTT
CASSQDGRTDTQYF
>NA|15|TRBD2|TRBJ2-7|TRBV4-2
TGTGCCAGCAGCCCAAGCGCGGGAGGCCCCTACGAGCAGTACTTC
CASSPSAGGPYEQYF
>NA|13|TRBD1|TRBJ1-3|TRBV4-2
TGTGCCAGCAGCGGACAGGGGGGAAACACCATATATTTT
CASSGQGGNTIYF
>NA|16|TRBD1|TRBJ1-1|TRBV5-4
TGTGCCAGCAGCCCCGCAGGGGGTAGGAAGGACACTGAAGCTTTCTTT
CASSPAGGRKDTEAFF
>NA|17|NA|TRBJ2-5|TRBV4-2
TGTGCCAGCAGCCAAGAGGGCTTTTCGGGGGAACTCGGGACCCAGTACTTC
CASSQEGFSGELGTQYF
>NA|18|NA|TRBJ2-1|TRBV15
TGTGCCACCAGCAAACGATTTCTGGCCAGCGGCTCCTACAATGAGCAGTTCTTC
CATSKRFLASGSYNEQFF
>NA|15|NA|TRBJ1-2|TRBV5-1
TGCGCCAGCAGCTTGGATAGGGGTCGAGGCTATGGCTACACCTTC
CASSLDRGRGYGYTF
>NA|14|NA|TRBJ1-2|TRBV19
TGTGCCAGTAGCTTTTCCGGGACTTACTATGGCTACACCTTC
CASSFSGTYYGYTF
>NA|16|TRBD1|TRBJ2-7|TRBV18
TGTGCCAGCTCACCACCCAGGACAGGAGATACCTACGAGCAGTACTTC
CASSPPRTGDTYEQYF
>NA|16|TRBD1|TRBJ1-1|TRBV7-8
TGTGCCAGCAGCTTAGGGGTTAGGAGGGGGCACACTGAAGCTTTCTTT
CASSLGVRRGHTEAFF
>NA|13|TRBD2|TRBJ2-7|TRBV6-1
TGTGCCGGCAGACTAGCGGGGGGCAACGAGCAGTACTTC
CAGRLAGGNEQYF
>NA|15|TRBD1|TRBJ1-2|TRBV19
TGTGCCAGTAGTAACCGGGACAGGCTAACCTATGGCTACACCTTC
CASSNRDRLTYGYTF
>NA|15|NA|TRBJ1-1|TRBV6-5
TGTGCCAGCAGTTACAATAGGGGAGGGAACACTGAAGCTTTCTTT
CASSYNRGGNTEAFF